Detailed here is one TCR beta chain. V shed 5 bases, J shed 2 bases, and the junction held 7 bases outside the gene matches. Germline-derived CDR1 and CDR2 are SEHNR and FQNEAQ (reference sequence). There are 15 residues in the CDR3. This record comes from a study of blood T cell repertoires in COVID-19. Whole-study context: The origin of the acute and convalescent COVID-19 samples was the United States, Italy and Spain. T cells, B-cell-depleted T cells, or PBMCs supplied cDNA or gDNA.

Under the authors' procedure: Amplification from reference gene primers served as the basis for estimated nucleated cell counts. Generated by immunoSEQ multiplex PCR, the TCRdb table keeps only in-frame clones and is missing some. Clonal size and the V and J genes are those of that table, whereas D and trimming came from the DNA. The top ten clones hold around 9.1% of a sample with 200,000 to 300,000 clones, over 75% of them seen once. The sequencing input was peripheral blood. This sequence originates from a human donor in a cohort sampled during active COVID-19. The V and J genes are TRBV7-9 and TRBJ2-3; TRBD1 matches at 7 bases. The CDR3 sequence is CASSQGDTFTDTQYF. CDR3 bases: TGTGCCAGCAGCCAGGGGGACACCTTCACAGATACGCAGTATTTT.